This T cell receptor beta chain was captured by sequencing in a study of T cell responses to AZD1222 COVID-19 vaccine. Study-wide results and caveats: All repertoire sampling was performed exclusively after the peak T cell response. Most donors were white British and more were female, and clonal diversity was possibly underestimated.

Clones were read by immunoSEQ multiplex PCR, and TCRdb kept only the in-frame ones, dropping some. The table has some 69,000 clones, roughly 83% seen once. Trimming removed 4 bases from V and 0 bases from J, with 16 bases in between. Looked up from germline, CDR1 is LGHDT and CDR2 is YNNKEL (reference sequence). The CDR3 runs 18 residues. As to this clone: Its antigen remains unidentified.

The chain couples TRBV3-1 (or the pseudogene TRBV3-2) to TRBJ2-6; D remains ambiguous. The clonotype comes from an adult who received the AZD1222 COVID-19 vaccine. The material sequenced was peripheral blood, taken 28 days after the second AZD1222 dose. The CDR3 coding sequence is TGTGCCAGCAGCCCGCAAGTCCCTTCTCTCTCTGGGGCCAACGTCCTGACTTTC. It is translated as CASSPQVPSLSGANVLTF.